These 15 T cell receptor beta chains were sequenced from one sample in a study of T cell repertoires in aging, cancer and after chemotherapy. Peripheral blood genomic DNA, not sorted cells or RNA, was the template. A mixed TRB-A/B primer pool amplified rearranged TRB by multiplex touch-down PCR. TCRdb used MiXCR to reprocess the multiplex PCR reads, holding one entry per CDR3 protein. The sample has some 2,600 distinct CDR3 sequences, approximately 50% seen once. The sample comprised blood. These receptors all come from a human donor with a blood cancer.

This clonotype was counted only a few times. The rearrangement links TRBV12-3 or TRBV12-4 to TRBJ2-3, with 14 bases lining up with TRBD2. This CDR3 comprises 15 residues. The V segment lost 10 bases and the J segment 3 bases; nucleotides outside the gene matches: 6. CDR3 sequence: CATQRTSGGTDTQYF. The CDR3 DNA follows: TGTGCCACCCAGAGGACTAGCGGGGGGACAGATACGCAGTATTTT.

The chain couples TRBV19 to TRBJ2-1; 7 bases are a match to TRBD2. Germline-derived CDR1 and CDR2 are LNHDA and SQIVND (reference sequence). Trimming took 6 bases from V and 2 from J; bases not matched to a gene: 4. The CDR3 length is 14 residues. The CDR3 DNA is TGTGCCAGTAGGAAGGGACTACCCTACAATGAGCAGTTCTTC. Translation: CASRKGLPYNEQFF. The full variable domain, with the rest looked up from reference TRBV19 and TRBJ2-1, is DGGITQSPKYLFRKEGQNVTLSCEQNLNHDAMYWYRQDPGQGLRLIYYSQIVNDFQKGDIAEGYSVSREKKESFPLTVTSAQKNPTAFYLCASRKGLPYNEQFFGPGTRLTVL.

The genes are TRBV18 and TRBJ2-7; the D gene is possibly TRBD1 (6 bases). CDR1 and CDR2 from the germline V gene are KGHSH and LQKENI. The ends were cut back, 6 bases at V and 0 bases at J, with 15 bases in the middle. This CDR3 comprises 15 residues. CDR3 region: CASSLKQGSSYEQYF. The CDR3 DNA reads TGTGCCAGCTCCCTAAAACAGGGATCCTCCTACGAGCAGTACTTC.

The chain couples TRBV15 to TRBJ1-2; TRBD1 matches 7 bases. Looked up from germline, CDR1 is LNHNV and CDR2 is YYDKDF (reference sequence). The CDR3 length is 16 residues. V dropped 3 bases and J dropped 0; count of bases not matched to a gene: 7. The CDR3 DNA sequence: TGTGCCACCAGCAGCCTTAGGACAGGTTCTAACTATGGCTACACCTTC. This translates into CATSSLRTGSNYGYTF.

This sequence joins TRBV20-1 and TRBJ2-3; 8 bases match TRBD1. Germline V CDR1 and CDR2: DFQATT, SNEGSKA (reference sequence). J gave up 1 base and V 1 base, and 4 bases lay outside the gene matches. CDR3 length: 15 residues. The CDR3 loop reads CSARVQGAGTDTQYF. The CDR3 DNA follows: TGCAGTGCTAGAGTCCAGGGGGCCGGCACAGATACGCAGTATTTT.

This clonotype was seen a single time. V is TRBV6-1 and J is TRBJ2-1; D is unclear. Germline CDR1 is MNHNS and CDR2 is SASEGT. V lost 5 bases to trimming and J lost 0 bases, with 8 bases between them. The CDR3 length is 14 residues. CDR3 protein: CASSKIGSYNEQFF. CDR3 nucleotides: TGTGCCAGCAGTAAAATAGGCTCCTACAATGAGCAGTTCTTC.

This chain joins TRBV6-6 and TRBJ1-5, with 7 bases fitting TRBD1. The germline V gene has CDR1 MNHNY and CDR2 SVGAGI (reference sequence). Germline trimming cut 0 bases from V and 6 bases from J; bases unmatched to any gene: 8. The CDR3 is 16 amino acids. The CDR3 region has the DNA TGTGCCAGCAGTTACTCGTTAGGGGGCGCGGGTCAGCCCCAGCATTTT. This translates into CASSYSLGGAGQPQHF.

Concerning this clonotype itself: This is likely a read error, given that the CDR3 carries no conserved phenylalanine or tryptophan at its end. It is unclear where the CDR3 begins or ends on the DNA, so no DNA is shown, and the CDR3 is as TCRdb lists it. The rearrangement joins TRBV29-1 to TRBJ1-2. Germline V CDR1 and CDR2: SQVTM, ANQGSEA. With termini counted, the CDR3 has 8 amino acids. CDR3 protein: CSVEDGDL.

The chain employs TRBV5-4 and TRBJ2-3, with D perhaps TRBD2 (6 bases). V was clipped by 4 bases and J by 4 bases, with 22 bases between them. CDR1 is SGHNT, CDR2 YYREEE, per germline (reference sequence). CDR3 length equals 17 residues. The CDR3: CASSQPAGGDSPDTQYF. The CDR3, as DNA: TGTGCCAGCAGCCAGCCCGCCGGGGGAGACTCTCCAGATACGCAGTATTTT.

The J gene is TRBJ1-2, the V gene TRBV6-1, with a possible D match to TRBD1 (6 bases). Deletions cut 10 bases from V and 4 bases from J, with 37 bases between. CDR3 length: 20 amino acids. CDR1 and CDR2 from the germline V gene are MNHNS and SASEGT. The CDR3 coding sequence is TGTGCCACCCTGCCAGGACCCTCTTCCCATGCAGGGGTTTTGAGCTATGGCTACACCTTC. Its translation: CATLPGPSSHAGVLSYGYTF.

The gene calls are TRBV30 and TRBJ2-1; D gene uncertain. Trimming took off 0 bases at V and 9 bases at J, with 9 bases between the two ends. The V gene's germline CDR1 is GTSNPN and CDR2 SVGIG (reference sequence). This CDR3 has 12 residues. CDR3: CAWSVGSVEQFF. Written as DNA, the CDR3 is TGTGCCTGGAGTGTAGGGTCGGTTGAGCAGTTCTTC.

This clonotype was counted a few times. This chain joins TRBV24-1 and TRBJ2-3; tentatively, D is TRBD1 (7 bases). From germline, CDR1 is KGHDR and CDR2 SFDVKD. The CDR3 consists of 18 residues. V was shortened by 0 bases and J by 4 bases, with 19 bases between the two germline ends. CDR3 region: CATSDLINTGERADTQYF. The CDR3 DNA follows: TGTGCCACCAGTGATTTGATCAACACAGGGGAGCGGGCAGATACGCAGTATTTT.

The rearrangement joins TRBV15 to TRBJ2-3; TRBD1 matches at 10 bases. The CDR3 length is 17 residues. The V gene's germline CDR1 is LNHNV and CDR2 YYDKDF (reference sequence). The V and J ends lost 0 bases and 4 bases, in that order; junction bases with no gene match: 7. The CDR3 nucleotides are TGTGCCACCAGCAGAGATAGGGGGACAGGGGATTCAGATACGCAGTATTTT. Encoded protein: CATSRDRGTGDSDTQYF.

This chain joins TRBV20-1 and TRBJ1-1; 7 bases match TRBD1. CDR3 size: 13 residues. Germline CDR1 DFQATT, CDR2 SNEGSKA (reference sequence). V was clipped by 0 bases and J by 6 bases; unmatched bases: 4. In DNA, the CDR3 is TGCAGTGCTAGAGACAGGGGGAGACCTGAAGCTTTCTTT. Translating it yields CSARDRGRPEAFF.

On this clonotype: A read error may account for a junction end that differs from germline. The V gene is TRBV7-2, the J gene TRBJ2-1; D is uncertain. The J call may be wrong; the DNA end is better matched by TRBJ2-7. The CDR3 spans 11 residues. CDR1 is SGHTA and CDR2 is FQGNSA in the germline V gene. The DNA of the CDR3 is TGTGCCAGCACCTTAGGGTACGAGCAGTACTTC. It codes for CASTLGYEQYF.